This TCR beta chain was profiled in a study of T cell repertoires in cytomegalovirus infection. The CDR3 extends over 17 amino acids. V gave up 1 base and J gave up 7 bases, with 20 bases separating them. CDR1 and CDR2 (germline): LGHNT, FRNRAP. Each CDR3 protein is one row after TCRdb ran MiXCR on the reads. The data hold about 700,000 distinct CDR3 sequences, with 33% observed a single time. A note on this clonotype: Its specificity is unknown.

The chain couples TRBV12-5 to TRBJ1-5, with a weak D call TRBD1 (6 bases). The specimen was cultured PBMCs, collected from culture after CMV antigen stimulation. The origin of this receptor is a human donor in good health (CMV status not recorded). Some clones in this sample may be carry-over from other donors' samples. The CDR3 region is CASGLALGTPNNQPQHF. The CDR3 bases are TGTGCTAGTGGTTTGGCTCTCGGGACACCTAATAACCAGCCCCAGCATTTT.